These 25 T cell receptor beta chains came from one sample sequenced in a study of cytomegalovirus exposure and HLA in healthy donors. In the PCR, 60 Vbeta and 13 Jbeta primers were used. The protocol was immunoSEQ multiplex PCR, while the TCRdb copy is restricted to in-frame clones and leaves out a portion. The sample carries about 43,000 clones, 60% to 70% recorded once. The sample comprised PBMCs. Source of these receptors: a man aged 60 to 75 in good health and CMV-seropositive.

The CDR3 DNA is TGTGCCAGCTCAGATGGGAGTTACTCTGGAAACACCATATATTTT. It codes for CASSDGSYSGNTIYF. The rearrangement uses TRBV18 and TRBJ1-3; D is ambiguous. V gave up 5 bases and J gave up 0 bases, with 11 bases separating them. Germline CDR1 and CDR2: KGHSH and LQKENI. This CDR3 has 15 residues.

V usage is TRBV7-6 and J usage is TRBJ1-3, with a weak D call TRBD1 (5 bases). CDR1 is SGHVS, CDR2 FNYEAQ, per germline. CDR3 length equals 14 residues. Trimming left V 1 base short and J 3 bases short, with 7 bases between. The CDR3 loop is CASSLEGFGNTIYF. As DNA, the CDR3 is TGTGCCAGCAGCTTAGAGGGGTTTGGAAACACCATATATTTT.

The CDR3, as DNA: TGTGCCAGCAGCCCATCAGGCGGGGCAGCCTACGAGCAGTACTTC. Protein: CASSPSGGAAYEQYF. The chain is built from TRBV7-9 and TRBJ2-7, with D perhaps TRBD2 (6 bases). The germline V gene encodes CDR1 SEHNR and CDR2 FQNEAQ (reference sequence). Trimming cost V 5 bases and J 2 bases, with 16 bases left between them. The CDR3 covers 15 residues.

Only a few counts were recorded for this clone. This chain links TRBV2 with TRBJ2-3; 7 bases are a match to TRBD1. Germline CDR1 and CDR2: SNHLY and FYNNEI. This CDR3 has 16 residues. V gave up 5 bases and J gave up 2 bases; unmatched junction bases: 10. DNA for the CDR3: TGTGCCAGCAGTTTCTTAACAGGGGCCACCACAGATACGCAGTATTTT. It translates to CASSFLTGATTDTQYF. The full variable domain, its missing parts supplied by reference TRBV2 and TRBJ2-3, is EPEVTQTPSHQVTQMGQEVILRCVPISNHLYFYWYRQILGQKVEFLVSFYNNEISEKSEIFDDQFSVERPDGSNFTLKIRSTKLEDSAMYFCASSFLTGATTDTQYFGPGTRLTVL.

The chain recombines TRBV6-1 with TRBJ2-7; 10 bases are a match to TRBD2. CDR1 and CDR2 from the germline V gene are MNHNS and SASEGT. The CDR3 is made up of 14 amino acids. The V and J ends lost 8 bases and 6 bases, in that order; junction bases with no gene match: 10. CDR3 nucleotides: TGTGCCAGCCAGAGCTTAGCGGGAGGAACCGAGCAGTACTTC. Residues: CASQSLAGGTEQYF.

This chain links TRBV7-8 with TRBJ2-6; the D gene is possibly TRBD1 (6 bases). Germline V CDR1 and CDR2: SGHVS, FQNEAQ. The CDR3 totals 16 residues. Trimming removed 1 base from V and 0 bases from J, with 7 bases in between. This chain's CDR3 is CASSLVRGSGANVLTF. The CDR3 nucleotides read TGTGCCAGCAGCTTAGTCAGGGGCTCTGGGGCCAACGTCCTGACTTTC.

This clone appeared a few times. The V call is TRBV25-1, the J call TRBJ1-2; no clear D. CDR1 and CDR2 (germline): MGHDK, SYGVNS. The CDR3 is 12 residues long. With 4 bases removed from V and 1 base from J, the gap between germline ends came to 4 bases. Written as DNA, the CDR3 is TGTGCCAGCAGTGGGCTTAACTATGGCTACACCTTC. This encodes CASSGLNYGYTF.

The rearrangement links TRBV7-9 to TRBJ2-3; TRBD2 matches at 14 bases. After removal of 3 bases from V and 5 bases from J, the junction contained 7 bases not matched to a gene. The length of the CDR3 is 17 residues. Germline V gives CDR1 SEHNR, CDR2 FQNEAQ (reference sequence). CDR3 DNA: TGTGCCAGCAGCTTCCCGGGACTAGCGGGAGAGGTAGATACGCAGTATTTT. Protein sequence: CASSFPGLAGEVDTQYF.

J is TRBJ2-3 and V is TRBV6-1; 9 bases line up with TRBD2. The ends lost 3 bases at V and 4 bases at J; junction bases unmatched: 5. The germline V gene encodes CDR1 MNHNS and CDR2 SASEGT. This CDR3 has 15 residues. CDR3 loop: CASSDRSGRADTQYF. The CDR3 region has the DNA TGTGCCAGCAGTGACCGTAGCGGGAGAGCAGATACGCAGTATTTT.

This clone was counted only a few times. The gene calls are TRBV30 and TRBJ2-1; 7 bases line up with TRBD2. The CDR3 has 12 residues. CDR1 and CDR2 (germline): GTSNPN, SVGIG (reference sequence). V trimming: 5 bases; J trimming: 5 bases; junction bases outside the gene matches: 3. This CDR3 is CAWEGLNNEQFF. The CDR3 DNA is TGTGCCTGGGAGGGACTAAACAATGAGCAGTTCTTC.

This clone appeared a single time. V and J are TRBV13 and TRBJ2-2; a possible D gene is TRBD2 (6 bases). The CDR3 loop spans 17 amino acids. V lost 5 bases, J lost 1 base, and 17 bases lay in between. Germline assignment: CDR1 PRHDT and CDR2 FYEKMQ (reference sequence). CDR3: CASSPSPSGENTGELFF. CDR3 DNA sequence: TGTGCCAGCAGCCCTAGTCCCTCGGGGGAGAACACCGGGGAGCTGTTTTTT.

CDR3 DNA sequence: TGTGCCTGGACCCGCTTAGCGGGAAGCACAGATACGCAGTATTTT. Protein: CAWTRLAGSTDTQYF. The J gene is TRBJ2-3, the V gene TRBV30, with TRBD2 matching over 8 bases. Losses at the gene ends were 4 bases for V and 0 bases for J; bases not matched to a gene: 6. Germline lookup yields CDR1 GTSNPN and CDR2 SVGIG (reference sequence). The CDR3 consists of 15 residues.

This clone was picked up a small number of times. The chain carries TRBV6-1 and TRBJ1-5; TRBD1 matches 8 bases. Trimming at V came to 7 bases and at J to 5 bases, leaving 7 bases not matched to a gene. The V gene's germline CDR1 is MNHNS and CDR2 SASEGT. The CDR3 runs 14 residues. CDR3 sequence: CASNFGQGDQPQHF. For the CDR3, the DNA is TGTGCCAGCAATTTCGGACAGGGCGATCAGCCCCAGCATTTT.

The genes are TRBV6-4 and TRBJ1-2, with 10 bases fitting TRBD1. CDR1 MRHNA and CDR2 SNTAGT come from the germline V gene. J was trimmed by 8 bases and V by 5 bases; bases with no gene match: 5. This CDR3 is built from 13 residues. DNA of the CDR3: TGTGCCAGCAGTCCGGGACAGGGGCGCGGCTACACCTTC. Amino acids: CASSPGQGRGYTF.

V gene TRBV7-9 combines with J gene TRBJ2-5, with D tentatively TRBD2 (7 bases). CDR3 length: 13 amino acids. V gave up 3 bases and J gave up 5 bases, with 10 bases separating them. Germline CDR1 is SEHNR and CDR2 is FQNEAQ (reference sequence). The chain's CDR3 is CASSLGGGETQYF. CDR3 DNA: TGTGCCAGCAGCTTGGGAGGGGGGGAGACCCAGTACTTC.

CDR3 bases: TGTGCCAGCAGTCCCGGGACACAGGTCTTCCCGCCCCAGCATTTT. Encoded protein: CASSPGTQVFPPQHF. This chain links TRBV6-1 with TRBJ1-5; D perhaps matches TRBD1 (6 bases). The CDR3 covers 15 residues. CDR1 and CDR2 from the germline V gene are MNHNS and SASEGT. Trimming cost V 5 bases and J 9 bases, with 20 bases left between them.

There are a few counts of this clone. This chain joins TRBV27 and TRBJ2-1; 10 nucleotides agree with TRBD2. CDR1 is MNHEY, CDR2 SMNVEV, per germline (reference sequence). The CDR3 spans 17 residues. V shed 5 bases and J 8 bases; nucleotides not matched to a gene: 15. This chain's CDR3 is CASSNHGASGSDHEQFF. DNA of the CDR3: TGTGCCAGCAGTAACCACGGGGCTAGCGGGAGTGATCATGAGCAGTTCTTC.

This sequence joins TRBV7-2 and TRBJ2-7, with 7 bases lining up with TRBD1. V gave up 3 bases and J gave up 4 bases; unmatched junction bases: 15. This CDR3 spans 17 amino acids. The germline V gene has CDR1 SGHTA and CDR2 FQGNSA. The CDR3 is CASSLRRSGTDAYEQYF. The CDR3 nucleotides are TGTGCCAGCAGCTTGCGGCGCTCCGGGACAGATGCTTACGAGCAGTACTTC.

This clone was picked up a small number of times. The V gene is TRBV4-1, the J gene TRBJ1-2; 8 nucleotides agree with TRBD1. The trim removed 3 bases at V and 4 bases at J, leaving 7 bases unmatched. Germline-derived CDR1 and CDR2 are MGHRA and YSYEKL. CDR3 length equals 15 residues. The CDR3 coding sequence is TGCGCCAGCAGCCAGACTCGGACAGGGAGCTATGGCTACACCTTC. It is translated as CASSQTRTGSYGYTF.

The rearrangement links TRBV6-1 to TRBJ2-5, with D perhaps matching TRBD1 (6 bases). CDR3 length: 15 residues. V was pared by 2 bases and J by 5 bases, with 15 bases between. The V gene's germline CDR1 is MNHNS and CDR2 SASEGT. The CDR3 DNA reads TGTGCCAGCAGTGAAACAGGGAGTCAGGCGGAGACCCAGTACTTC. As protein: CASSETGSQAETQYF.

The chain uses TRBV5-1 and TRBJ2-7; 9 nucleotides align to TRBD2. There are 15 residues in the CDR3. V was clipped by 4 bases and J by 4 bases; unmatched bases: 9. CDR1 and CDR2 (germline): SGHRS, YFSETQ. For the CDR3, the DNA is TGCGCCAGCAGCACGACTAGCGGTTTTGGGTACGAGCAGTACTTC. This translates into CASSTTSGFGYEQYF.

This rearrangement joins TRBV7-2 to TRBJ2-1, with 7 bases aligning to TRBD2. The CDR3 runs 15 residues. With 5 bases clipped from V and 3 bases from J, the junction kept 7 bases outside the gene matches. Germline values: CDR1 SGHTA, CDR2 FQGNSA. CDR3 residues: CASSLAGVNYNEQFF. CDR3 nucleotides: TGTGCCAGCAGCCTGGCGGGAGTTAACTACAATGAGCAGTTCTTC.

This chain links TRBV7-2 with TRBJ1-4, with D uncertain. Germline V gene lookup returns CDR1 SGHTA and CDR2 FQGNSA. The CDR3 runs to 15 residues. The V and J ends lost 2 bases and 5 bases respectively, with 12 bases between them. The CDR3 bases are TGTGCCAGCAGCTTAACCGGGATGGCAAATGAAAAACTGTTTTTT. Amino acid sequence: CASSLTGMANEKLFF.

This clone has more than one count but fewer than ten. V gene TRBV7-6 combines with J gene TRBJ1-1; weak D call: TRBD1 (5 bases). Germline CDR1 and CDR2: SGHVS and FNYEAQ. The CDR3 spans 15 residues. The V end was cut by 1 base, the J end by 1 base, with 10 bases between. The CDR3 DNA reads TGTGCCAGCAGCTTAGGGATGACAGCGAACACTGAAGCTTTCTTT. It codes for CASSLGMTANTEAFF. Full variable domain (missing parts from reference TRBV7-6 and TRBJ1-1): GAGVSQSPRYKVTKRGQDVALRCDPISGHVSLYWYRQALGQGPEFLTYFNYEAQQDKSGLPNDRFSAERPEGSISTLTIQRTEQRDSAMYRCASSLGMTANTEAFFGQGTRLTVV.

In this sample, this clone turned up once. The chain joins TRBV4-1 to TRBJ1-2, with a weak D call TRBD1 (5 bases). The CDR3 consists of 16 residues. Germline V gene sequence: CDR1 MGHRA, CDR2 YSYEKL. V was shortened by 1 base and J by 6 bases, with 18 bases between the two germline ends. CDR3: CASSQVQGTSIDGYTF. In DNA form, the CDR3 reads TGCGCCAGCAGCCAAGTTCAGGGCACGTCGATCGATGGCTACACCTTC.